The 9 T cell receptor beta chains presented below share a single source sample, sequenced in a study of beta chain features in type 1 diabetes. Whole-study results and caveats: Significant though moderate, a shortening of TCRB CDR3s appeared in all four CD4+ subsets of Type 1 diabetes patients.

Investigators reverse transcribed all isolated RNA, so they sequenced expressed TCRB transcripts. Data came from immunoSEQ multiplex PCR; TCRdb stores just in-frame clones and leaves some out. The sample lists some 130,000 clones, approximately 9% occurring once. These receptors' antigens are unknown. Sequencing was performed on central memory CD4+ T cells from blood. All receptors derive from a man aged 30 to 39 with type 1 diabetes.

The genes are TRBV19 and TRBJ2-1, with D perhaps matching TRBD2 (5 bases). The V and J ends lost 4 bases and 6 bases respectively, with 19 bases between them. The CDR3 covers 16 residues. Germline lookup yields CDR1 LNHDA and CDR2 SQIVND (reference sequence). The CDR3 DNA reads as TGTGCCAGTAGTAACCGGTGGGGAGCCTTTCCCAATGAGCAGTTCTTC. It specifies CASSNRWGAFPNEQFF.

This clone has just a few counts. This chain connects TRBV5-1 to TRBJ2-7; 7 bases map to TRBD1. Germline CDR1 SGHRS, CDR2 YFSETQ. This CDR3 region has 13 residues. The V segment lost 4 bases and the J segment 0 bases; nucleotides outside the gene matches: 1. The CDR3 DNA follows: TGCGCCAGCAGCACAGGGGACTCCTACGAGCAGTACTTC. This sequence encodes CASSTGDSYEQYF.

This chain uses TRBV7-8 with TRBJ1-1, with a tentative D call TRBD1 (5 bases). V dropped 2 bases and J dropped 1 base, with 8 bases sitting between them. Looked up from germline, CDR1 is SGHVS and CDR2 is FQNEAQ. This CDR3 is built from 14 residues. The CDR3 DNA reads as TGTGCCAGCAGCTTAATAACAGGGAACACTGAAGCTTTCTTT. Translation: CASSLITGNTEAFF.

There are a few counts of this clone. The V gene is TRBV2, the J gene TRBJ1-4; TRBD1 might be the D (5 bases). This CDR3 contains 14 residues. Germline V gene data show CDR1 as SNHLY and CDR2 as FYNNEI. The V end lost 7 bases, the J end lost 2 bases, and 11 bases lay between the germline ends. The CDR3 nucleotides read TGTGCCAGCAATACAGGACCCACTAATGAAAAACTGTTTTTT. This codes for CASNTGPTNEKLFF.

The rearrangement links TRBV10-3 to TRBJ2-5; TRBD2 aligns across 8 bases. Germline V lookup: CDR1 ENHRY, CDR2 SYGVKD. CDR3 length equals 12 residues. V gave up 4 bases and J gave up 11 bases; unmatched junction bases: 6. CDR3 in amino acids: CAISAGGGSQYF. CDR3 in DNA: TGTGCCATCAGTGCGGGAGGGGGGTCGCAGTACTTC.

This chain connects TRBV7-9 to TRBJ1-2, with no clear D. V was clipped by 2 bases and J by 6 bases, with 7 bases between them. The germline V gene encodes CDR1 SEHNR and CDR2 FQNEAQ (reference sequence). The CDR3 runs 12 residues. The CDR3 DNA sequence: TGTGCCAGCAGCTTACAGCGGAATGGCTACACCTTC. Translated: CASSLQRNGYTF.

This clone turned up a few times. J is TRBJ1-1 and V is TRBV5-4; TRBD1 aligns across 7 bases. The CDR3 totals 16 residues. The germline V gene encodes CDR1 SGHNT and CDR2 YYREEE (reference sequence). J lost 0 bases, V lost 6 bases, and 11 bases had no gene match. The CDR3 here is CASNGGDSIMNTEAFF. The DNA of the CDR3 is TGTGCCAGCAACGGGGGGGACAGCATTATGAACACTGAAGCTTTCTTT. Drawing the rest from reference TRBV5-4 and TRBJ1-1, the complete variable domain is ETGVTQSPTHLIKTRGQQVTLRCSSQSGHNTVSWYQQALGQGPQFIFQYYREEENGRGNFPPRFSGLQFPNYSSELNVNALELDDSALYLCASNGGDSIMNTEAFFGQGTRLTVV.

In this sample, this clone turned up a few times. This chain connects TRBV2 to TRBJ1-6, with D possibly being TRBD1 (5 bases). V dropped 4 bases and J dropped 10 bases, with 17 bases sitting between them. The germline CDR1 and CDR2 sequences are SNHLY and FYNNEI. The CDR3 runs 15 residues. CDR3 sequence: CASSVKAGLRSPLHF. The CDR3 bases are TGTGCCAGCAGTGTTAAAGCAGGGTTAAGGTCACCCCTCCACTTT.

The rearrangement uses TRBV6-5 and TRBJ1-1; tentative D call: TRBD1 (5 bases). Germline V gene sequence: CDR1 MNHEY, CDR2 SVGAGI. V shed 5 bases and J shed 1 base, with 8 bases lying between them. CDR3 size: 13 residues. This CDR3 reads CASSQGKNTEAFF. The DNA for the CDR3 is TGTGCCAGCAGTCAGGGCAAGAACACTGAAGCTTTCTTT.